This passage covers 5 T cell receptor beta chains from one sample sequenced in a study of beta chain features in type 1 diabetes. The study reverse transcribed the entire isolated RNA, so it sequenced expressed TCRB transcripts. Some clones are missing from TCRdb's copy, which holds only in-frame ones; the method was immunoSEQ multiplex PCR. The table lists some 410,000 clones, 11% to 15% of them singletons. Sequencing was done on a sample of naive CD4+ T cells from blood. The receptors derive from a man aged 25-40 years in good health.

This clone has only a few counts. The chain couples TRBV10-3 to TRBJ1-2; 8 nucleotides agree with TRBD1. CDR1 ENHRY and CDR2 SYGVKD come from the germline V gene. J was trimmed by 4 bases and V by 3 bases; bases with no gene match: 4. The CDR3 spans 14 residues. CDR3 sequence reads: CAISETGQAYGYTF. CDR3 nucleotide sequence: TGTGCCATCAGTGAAACGGGACAGGCCTATGGCTACACCTTC.

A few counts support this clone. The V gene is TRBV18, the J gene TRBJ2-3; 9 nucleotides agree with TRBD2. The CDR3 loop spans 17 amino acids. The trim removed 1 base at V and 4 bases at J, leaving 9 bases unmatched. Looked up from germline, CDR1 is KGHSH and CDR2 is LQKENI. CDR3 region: CASSPLSGSALADTQYF. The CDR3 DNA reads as TGTGCCAGCTCACCACTTAGCGGGAGTGCATTGGCAGATACGCAGTATTTT.

In nucleotides, the CDR3 is TGTGCCAGCAGCTTAGCGGAGGGGACAGTCGAAGCTTTCTTT. Amino acid sequence: CASSLAEGTVEAFF. The chain combines TRBV7-2 with TRBJ1-1, with 7 positions matching TRBD1. The CDR3 is made up of 14 amino acids. Germline V gene lookup returns CDR1 SGHTA and CDR2 FQGNSA. The trim removed 0 bases at V and 8 bases at J, leaving 6 bases unmatched.

In DNA form, the CDR3 reads TGCGCCAGCAGCTGGGGACAGGGGAACAATGAGCAGTTCTTC. Translating gives CASSWGQGNNEQFF. V usage is TRBV5-1 and J usage is TRBJ2-1, with 10 bases matching TRBD1. V lost 3 bases to trimming and J lost 5 bases; unmatched junction nucleotides: 2. Germline loops: CDR1 SGHRS, CDR2 YFSETQ. CDR3 length: 14 residues.

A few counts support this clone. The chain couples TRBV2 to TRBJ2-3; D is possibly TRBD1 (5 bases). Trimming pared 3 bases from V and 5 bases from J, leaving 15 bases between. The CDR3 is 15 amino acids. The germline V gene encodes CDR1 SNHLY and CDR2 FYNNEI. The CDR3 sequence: CASSEQGSSLDTQYF. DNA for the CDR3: TGTGCCAGCAGTGAGCAGGGCTCTTCCTTAGATACGCAGTATTTT.